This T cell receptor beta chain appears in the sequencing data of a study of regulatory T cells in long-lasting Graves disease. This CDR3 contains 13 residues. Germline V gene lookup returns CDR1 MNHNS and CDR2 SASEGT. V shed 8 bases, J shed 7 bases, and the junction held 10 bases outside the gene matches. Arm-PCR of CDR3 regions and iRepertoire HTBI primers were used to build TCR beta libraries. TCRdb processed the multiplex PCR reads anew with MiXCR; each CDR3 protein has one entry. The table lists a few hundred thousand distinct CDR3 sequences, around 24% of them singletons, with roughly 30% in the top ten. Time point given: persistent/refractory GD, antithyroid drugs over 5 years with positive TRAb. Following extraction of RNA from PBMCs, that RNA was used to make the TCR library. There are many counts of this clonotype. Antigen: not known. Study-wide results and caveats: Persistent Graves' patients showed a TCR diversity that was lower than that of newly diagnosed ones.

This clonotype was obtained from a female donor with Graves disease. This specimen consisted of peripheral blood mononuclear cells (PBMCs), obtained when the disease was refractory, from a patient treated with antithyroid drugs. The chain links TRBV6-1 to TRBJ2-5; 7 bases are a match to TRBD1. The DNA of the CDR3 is TGTGCCAGCGGAGAGGGGGCGCAGGGGACCCAGTACTTC. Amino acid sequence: CASGEGAQGTQYF.